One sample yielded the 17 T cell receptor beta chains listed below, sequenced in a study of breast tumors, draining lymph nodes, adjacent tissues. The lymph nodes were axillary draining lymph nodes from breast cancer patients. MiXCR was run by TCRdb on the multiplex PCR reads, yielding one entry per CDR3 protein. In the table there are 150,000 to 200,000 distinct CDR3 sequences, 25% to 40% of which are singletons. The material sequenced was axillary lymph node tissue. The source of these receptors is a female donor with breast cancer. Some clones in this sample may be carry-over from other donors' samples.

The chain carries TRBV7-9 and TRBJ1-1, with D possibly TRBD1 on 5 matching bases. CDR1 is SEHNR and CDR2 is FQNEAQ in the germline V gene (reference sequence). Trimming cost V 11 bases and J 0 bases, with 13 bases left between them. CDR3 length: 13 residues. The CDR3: CAGALAMNTEAFF. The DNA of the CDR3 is TGTGCCGGGGCCCTCGCTATGAACACTGAAGCTTTCTTT. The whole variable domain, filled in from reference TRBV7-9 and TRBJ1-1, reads DTGVSQNPRHKITKRGQNVTFRCDPISEHNRLYWYRQTLGQGPEFLTYFQNEAQLEKSRLLSDRFSAERPKGSFSTLEIQRTEQGDSAMYLCAGALAMNTEAFFGQGTRLTVV.

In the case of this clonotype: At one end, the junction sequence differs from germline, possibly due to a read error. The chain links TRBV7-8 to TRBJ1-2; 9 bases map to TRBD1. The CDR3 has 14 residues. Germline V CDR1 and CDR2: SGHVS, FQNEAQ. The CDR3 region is CASSPGQGNYGHTF. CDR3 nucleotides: TGTGCCAGCAGCCCGGGACAGGGCAACTATGGCCACACCTTC.

The CDR3 spells CASSLGTSGSSYNEQFF. CDR3 nucleotide sequence: TGTGCCAGCAGCCTTGGGACTAGCGGTAGCTCCTACAATGAGCAGTTCTTC. This chain joins TRBV3-1 and TRBJ2-1, with 11 bases that match TRBD2. The germline gives CDR1 LGHDT, CDR2 YNNKEL (reference sequence). This CDR3 has 17 residues. Germline trimming cut 4 bases from V and 0 bases from J; bases unmatched to any gene: 5.

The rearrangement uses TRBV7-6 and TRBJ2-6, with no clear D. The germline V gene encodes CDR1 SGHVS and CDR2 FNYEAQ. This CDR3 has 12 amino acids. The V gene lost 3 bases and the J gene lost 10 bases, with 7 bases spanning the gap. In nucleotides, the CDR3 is TGTGCCAGCAGCTTTGGGGTAAACGTCCTGACTTTC. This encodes CASSFGVNVLTF.

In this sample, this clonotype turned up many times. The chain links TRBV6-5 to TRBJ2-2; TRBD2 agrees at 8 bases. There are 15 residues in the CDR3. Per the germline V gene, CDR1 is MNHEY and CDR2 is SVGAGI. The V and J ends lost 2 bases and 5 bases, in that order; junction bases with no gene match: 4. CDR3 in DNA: TGTGCCAGCAGTTACATAGGCGGGGGGACCGGGGAGCTGTTTTTT. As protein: CASSYIGGGTGELFF.

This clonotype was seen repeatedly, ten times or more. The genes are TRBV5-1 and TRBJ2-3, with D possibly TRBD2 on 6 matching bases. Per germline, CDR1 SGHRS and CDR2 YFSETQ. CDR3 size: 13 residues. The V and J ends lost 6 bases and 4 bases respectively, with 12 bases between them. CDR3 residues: CASNVGLSDTQYF. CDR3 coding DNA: TGCGCCAGCAACGTGGGACTTTCAGATACGCAGTATTTT.

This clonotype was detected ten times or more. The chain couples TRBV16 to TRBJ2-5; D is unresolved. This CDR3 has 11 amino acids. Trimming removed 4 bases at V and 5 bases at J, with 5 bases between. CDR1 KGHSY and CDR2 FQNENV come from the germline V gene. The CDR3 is CASSLKETQYF. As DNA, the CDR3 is TGTGCCAGCAGCCTAAAGGAGACCCAGTACTTC.

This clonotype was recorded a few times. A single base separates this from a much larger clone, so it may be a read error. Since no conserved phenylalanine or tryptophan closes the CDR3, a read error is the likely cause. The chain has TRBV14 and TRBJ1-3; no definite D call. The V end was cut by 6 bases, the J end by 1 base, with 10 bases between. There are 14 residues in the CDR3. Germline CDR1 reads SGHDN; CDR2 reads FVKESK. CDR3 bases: TGTGCCAGCAGGGCCAGAGGGTCTGGAAACACCATATATCTT. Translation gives CASRARGSGNTIYL.

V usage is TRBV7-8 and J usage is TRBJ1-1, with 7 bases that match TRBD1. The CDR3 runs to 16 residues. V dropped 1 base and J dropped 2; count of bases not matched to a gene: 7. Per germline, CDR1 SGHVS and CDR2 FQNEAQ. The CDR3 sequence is CASSLESGTANTEAFF. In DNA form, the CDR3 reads TGTGCCAGCAGCTTAGAGTCCGGGACAGCTAACACTGAAGCTTTCTTT. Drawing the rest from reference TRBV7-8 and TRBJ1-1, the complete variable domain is GAGVSQSPRYKVAKRGQDVALRCDPISGHVSLFWYQQALGQGPEFLTYFQNEAQLDKSGLPSDRFFAERPEGSVSTLKIQRTQQEDSAVYLCASSLESGTANTEAFFGQGTRLTVV.

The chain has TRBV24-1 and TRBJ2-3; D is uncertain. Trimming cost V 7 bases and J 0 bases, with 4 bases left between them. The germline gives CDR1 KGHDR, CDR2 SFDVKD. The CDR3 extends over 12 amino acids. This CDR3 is CATSASTDTQYF. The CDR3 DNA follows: TGTGCCACCAGCGCGAGCACAGATACGCAGTATTTT.

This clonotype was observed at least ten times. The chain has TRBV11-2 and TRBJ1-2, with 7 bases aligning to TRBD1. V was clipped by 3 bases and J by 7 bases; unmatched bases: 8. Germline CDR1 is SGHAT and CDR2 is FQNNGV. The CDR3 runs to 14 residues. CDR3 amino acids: CASSFTGVSTGYTF. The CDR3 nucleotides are TGTGCCAGCAGCTTCACAGGGGTTTCCACTGGCTACACCTTC. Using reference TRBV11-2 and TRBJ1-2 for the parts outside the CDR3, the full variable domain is EAGVAQSPRYKIIEKRQSVAFWCNPISGHATLYWYQQILGQGPKLLIQFQNNGVVDDSQLPKDRFSAERLKGVDSTLKIQPAKLEDSAVYLCASSFTGVSTGYTFGSGTRLTVV.

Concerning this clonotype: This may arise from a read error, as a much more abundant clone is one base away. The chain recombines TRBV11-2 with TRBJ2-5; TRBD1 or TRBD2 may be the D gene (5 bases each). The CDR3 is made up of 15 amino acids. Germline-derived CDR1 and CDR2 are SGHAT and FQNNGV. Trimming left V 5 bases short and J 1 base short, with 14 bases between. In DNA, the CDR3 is TGTGCCAGCAGCCCAAGGGAGACAGCCCAAGAGACCCAGTACTTC. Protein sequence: CASSPRETAQETQYF.

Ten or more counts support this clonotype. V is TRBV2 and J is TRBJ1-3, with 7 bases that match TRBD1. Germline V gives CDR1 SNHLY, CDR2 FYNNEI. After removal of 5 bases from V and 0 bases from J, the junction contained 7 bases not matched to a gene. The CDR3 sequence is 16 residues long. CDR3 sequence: CASSKGDSFSGNTIYF. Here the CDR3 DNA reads TGTGCCAGCAGTAAGGGGGACAGCTTCTCTGGAAACACCATATATTTT.

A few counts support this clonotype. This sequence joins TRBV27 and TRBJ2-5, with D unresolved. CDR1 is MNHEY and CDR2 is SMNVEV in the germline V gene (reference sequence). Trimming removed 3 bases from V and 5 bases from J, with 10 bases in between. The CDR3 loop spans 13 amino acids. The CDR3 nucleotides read TGTGCCAGCAGTTTCCGGGCTCCCGAGACCCAGTACTTC. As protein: CASSFRAPETQYF.

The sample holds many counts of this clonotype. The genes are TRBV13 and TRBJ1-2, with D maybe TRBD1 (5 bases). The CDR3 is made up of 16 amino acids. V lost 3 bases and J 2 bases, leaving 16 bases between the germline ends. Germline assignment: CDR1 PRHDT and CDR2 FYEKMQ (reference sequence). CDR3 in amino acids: CASSLEPGPSNYGYTF. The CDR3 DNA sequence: TGTGCCAGCAGCTTGGAGCCGGGACCTTCAAACTATGGCTACACCTTC.

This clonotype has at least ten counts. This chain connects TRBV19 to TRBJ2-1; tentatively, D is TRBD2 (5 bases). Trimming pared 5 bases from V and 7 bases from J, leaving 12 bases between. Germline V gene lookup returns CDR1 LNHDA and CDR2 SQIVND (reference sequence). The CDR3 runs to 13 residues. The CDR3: CASSPRTSNEQFF. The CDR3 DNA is TGTGCCAGTAGTCCAAGGACTTCTAATGAGCAGTTCTTC.

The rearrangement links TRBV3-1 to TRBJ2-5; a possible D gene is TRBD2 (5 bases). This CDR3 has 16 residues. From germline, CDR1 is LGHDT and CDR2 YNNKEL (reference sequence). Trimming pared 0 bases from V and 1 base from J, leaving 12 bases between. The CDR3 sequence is CASSQDIGLSQETQYF. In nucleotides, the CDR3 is TGTGCCAGCAGCCAAGACATCGGACTTTCCCAAGAGACCCAGTACTTC.